This entry lists 25 T cell receptor beta chains sequenced from one sample in a study of T cells after posttransplantation cyclophosphamide. Sequenced by immunoSEQ multiplex PCR; TCRdb stores in-frame clones only, minus some. This sample has tens of thousands of clones, with roughly 98% found just once. Sequenced: naive CD8+ T cells sorted from PBMCs. The receptors shown here come from a middle-aged man in good health, CMV-negative, and a related stem cell transplant donor.

This rearrangement joins TRBV6-6 to TRBJ1-5, with 7 bases matching TRBD1. Germline V gene sequence: CDR1 MNHNY, CDR2 SVGAGI (reference sequence). The CDR3 runs 16 residues. The ends lost 0 bases at V and 5 bases at J; junction bases unmatched: 7. The CDR3 DNA sequence: TGTGCCAGCAGTTACTCGCCCGGGACAGATGATCAGCCCCAGCATTTT. It yields the protein CASSYSPGTDDQPQHF.

The V call is TRBV4-1, the J call TRBJ1-1; D call uncertain. CDR1 is MGHRA and CDR2 is YSYEKL in the germline V gene. Between the trimmed V and J ends, which lost 1 base and 0 bases, there was a span of 9 bases. This CDR3 has 15 amino acids. CDR3 sequence (DNA): TGCGCCAGCAGCCAAGTCGAGAAGATGAACACTGAAGCTTTCTTT. Protein sequence: CASSQVEKMNTEAFF.

V and J are TRBV2 and TRBJ1-2; D call uncertain. Trimming pared 3 bases from V and 3 bases from J, leaving 17 bases between. This CDR3 is 16 amino acids long. The germline CDR1 and CDR2 sequences are SNHLY and FYNNEI. As DNA, the CDR3 is TGTGCCAGCAGTGATCCTTTGGAGGAAAGACACTATGGCTACACCTTC. Translated: CASSDPLEERHYGYTF.

The V gene is TRBV19, the J gene TRBJ2-5; D may be TRBD2 (6 bases). Per the germline V gene, CDR1 is LNHDA and CDR2 is SQIVND (reference sequence). CDR3 length: 15 residues. Trimming took 7 bases from V and 5 from J, leaving 20 bases between them. The CDR3 loop is CASKPGTSMAETQYF. The CDR3 coding sequence is TGTGCCAGTAAACCCGGGACTTCTATGGCGGAGACCCAGTACTTC. Looking up the rest from reference TRBV19 and TRBJ2-5 gives the full variable domain: DGGITQSPKYLFRKEGQNVTLSCEQNLNHDAMYWYRQDPGQGLRLIYYSQIVNDFQKGDIAEGYSVSREKKESFPLTVTSAQKNPTAFYLCASKPGTSMAETQYFGPGTRLLVL.

The chain joins TRBV6-5 to TRBJ2-3, with a weak D call TRBD2 (6 bases). Trimming stripped 10 bases from V and 3 bases from J, with 17 bases between. The length of the CDR3 is 14 residues. Per the germline V gene, CDR1 is MNHEY and CDR2 is SVGAGI. CDR3 DNA: TGTGCCACCTCGCTAGCGTTCCAGACAGATACGCAGTATTTT. Translated: CATSLAFQTDTQYF.

J is TRBJ2-2 and V is TRBV9; 9 bases match TRBD2. The CDR3 is 19 residues long. V shed 0 bases, J shed 8 bases, and the junction held 17 bases outside the gene matches. Per the germline V gene, CDR1 is SGDLS and CDR2 is YYNGEE. CDR3 DNA: TGTGCCAGCAGCGTAGCCCCCCGGGAGCGGGAGGCCTTGGGAGGGGAGCTGTTTTTT. Protein: CASSVAPREREALGGELFF.

This clone was seen a single time. The chain combines TRBV11-2 with TRBJ2-7; D gene uncertain. The CDR3 contains 11 residues. The V end was cut by 4 bases, the J end by 3 bases, with 4 bases between. The germline CDR1 and CDR2 sequences are SGHAT and FQNNGV. The CDR3 bases are TGTGCCAGCAGCTATTACTACGAGCAGTACTTC. Its translation is CASSYYYEQYF.

As for this clone: One junction end does not reproduce the germline sequence, and a read error may be involved. CDR3 region: CASSAGDNF. The CDR3 coding sequence is TGTGCCAGCAGTGCTGGGGACAACTTC. The chain combines TRBV2 with TRBJ2-5, with D perhaps matching TRBD1 (6 bases). Germline loops: CDR1 SNHLY, CDR2 FYNNEI. This CDR3 is built from 9 residues. The complete variable domain, with remaining parts taken from reference TRBV2 and TRBJ2-5, reads EPEVTQTPSHQVTQMGQEVILRCVPISNHLYFYWYRQILGQKVEFLVSFYNNEISEKSEIFDDQFSVERPDGSNFTLKIRSTKLEDSAMYFCASSAGDNFGPGTRLLVL.

The chain carries TRBV27 and TRBJ2-5; TRBD1 aligns across 11 bases. V lost 6 bases to trimming and J lost 5 bases; unmatched junction nucleotides: 8. Germline V gene data show CDR1 as MNHEY and CDR2 as SMNVEV (reference sequence). The CDR3 totals 15 residues. CDR3 DNA sequence: TGTGCCAGCAGACAGGACAGGGGGCTTATGGAGACCCAGTACTTC. Its translation: CASRQDRGLMETQYF.

V and J are TRBV11-2 and TRBJ2-5; D possibly corresponds to TRBD1 (6 bases). This CDR3 is 17 amino acids long. The ends were cut back, 4 bases at V and 2 bases at J, with 20 bases in the middle. In germline, CDR1 is SGHAT, CDR2 FQNNGV. The chain's CDR3 is CASSYAMDRKGQETQYF. Here the CDR3 DNA reads TGTGCCAGCAGCTACGCCATGGACAGAAAGGGGCAAGAGACCCAGTACTTC. The whole variable domain, remainder taken from reference TRBV11-2 and TRBJ2-5, is EAGVAQSPRYKIIEKRQSVAFWCNPISGHATLYWYQQILGQGPKLLIQFQNNGVVDDSQLPKDRFSAERLKGVDSTLKIQPAKLEDSAVYLCASSYAMDRKGQETQYFGPGTRLLVL.

J is TRBJ1-5 and V is TRBV27; unclear D gene. V was clipped by 5 bases and J by 3 bases, with 11 bases between them. CDR1 and CDR2 from the germline V gene are MNHEY and SMNVEV (reference sequence). CDR3 length: 14 residues. CDR3 loop: CASSPSLANQPQHF. The CDR3 DNA reads TGTGCCAGCAGTCCCTCATTGGCCAATCAGCCCCAGCATTTT.

The chain joins TRBV28 to TRBJ2-2; the match to TRBD2 covers 8 bases. The germline CDR1 and CDR2 sequences are MDHEN and SYDVKM. The CDR3 contains 12 residues. The junction had 6 bases not matched to a gene; V was cut back by 11 bases and J by 7 bases. The CDR3 here is CAFGGGSGELFF. CDR3 bases: TGTGCCTTCGGGGGGGGCAGCGGGGAGCTGTTTTTT.

CDR3 region: CASSHTRYPYEQYF. For the CDR3, the DNA is TGTGCCAGCAGCCATACTAGGTACCCCTACGAGCAGTACTTC. V is TRBV11-1 and J is TRBJ2-7; perhaps TRBD2 as D (5 bases). Trimming took off 5 bases at V and 2 bases at J, with 13 bases between the two ends. CDR3 length: 14 residues. The germline gives CDR1 SGHAT, CDR2 FQDESV (reference sequence).

This CDR3 is CSAVGGTMNTEAFF. CDR3 in DNA: TGCAGCGCTGTAGGGGGTACCATGAACACTGAAGCTTTCTTT. The chain employs TRBV29-1 and TRBJ1-1, with D perhaps matching TRBD1 (6 bases). V dropped 7 bases and J dropped 0 bases, with 15 bases sitting between them. The length of the CDR3 is 14 residues. CDR1 and CDR2 from the germline V gene are SQVTM and ANQGSEA.

V and J are TRBV4-1 and TRBJ1-5; no clear D gene. V was shortened by 3 bases and J by 7 bases, with 13 bases between the two germline ends. The CDR3 consists of 14 residues. CDR1 and CDR2 from the germline V gene are MGHRA and YSYEKL. CDR3 sequence (DNA): TGCGCCAGCAGCCACGTCACATCTTTCCAGCCCCAGCATTTT. It translates to CASSHVTSFQPQHF.

This rearrangement joins TRBV29-1 to TRBJ1-4; D may be TRBD1 (5 bases). CDR3 length: 15 amino acids. The ends were cut back, 0 bases at V and 1 base at J, with 9 bases in the middle. Per the germline V gene, CDR1 is SQVTM and CDR2 is ANQGSEA. CDR3 region: CSVEDLRGTNEKLFF. The CDR3 region has the DNA TGCAGCGTTGAAGATTTAAGGGGAACTAATGAAAAACTGTTTTTT.

V usage is TRBV14 and J usage is TRBJ2-7; 8 nucleotides match TRBD2. This CDR3 has 16 amino acids. Losses at the gene ends were 1 base for V and 7 bases for J; bases not matched to a gene: 12. From germline, CDR1 is SGHDN and CDR2 FVKESK. This CDR3 reads CASSQGLGRAENEQYF. The CDR3 DNA is TGTGCCAGCAGCCAAGGGCTCGGGAGGGCCGAGAATGAGCAGTACTTC.

The V gene is TRBV6-4, the J gene TRBJ2-1; 12 bases fit TRBD1. Trimming removed 1 base from V and 7 bases from J; junction bases left unmatched: 5. The CDR3 runs to 16 residues. Germline V lookup: CDR1 MRHNA, CDR2 SNTAGT. The CDR3 protein is CASSDWGDRGLNEQFF. CDR3 coding DNA: TGTGCCAGCAGTGACTGGGGGGACAGGGGGCTTAATGAGCAGTTCTTC.

The chain employs TRBV11-2 and TRBJ2-1; tentatively, D is TRBD2 (6 bases). There are 12 residues in the CDR3. V was trimmed by 1 base and J by 9 bases, leaving 7 bases between them. CDR1 SGHAT and CDR2 FQNNGV come from the germline V gene. DNA of the CDR3: TGTGCCAGCAGCTTAGGGGGAGGTGAGCAGTTCTTC. Residues: CASSLGGGEQFF.

A note on this clone: One end of the junction is discordant with germline, which a read error may explain. The chain recombines TRBV7-9 with TRBJ2-7, with D possibly TRBD1 on 6 matching bases. This CDR3 is 14 amino acids long. Germline-derived CDR1 and CDR2 are SEHNR and FQNEAQ (reference sequence). CDR3 sequence: CASSHQGFSHEQYF. The CDR3 DNA follows: TGTGCCAGCAGCCATCAGGGGTTCTCCCACGAGCAGTACTTC.

The chain recombines TRBV9 with TRBJ2-2; TRBD2 might be the D (6 bases). The CDR3 covers 15 residues. Germline lookup yields CDR1 SGDLS and CDR2 YYNGEE. Trimming left V 0 bases short and J 5 bases short, with 11 bases between. CDR3 bases: TGTGCCAGCAGCGTAGGGGACTCTGTGACCGGGGAGCTGTTTTTT. This encodes CASSVGDSVTGELFF.

On this clone: Other nucleotide sequences from this sample produce the same CDR3. The chain recombines TRBV7-9 with TRBJ2-7; 7 bases align to TRBD1. V gave up 1 base and J gave up 5 bases; unmatched junction bases: 11. CDR1 and CDR2 from the germline V gene are SEHNR and FQNEAQ (reference sequence). CDR3 length: 16 amino acids. CDR3 sequence (DNA): TGTGCCAGCAGCTTAGAGGGACAGAGAGGGTTCCACGAGCAGTACTTC. Residues: CASSLEGQRGFHEQYF.

This clone was detected only once. The chain joins TRBV28 to TRBJ2-7; 11 bases align to TRBD2. The CDR3 contains 16 residues. Germline-derived CDR1 and CDR2 are MDHEN and SYDVKM. Trimming removed 5 bases from V and 3 bases from J; junction bases left unmatched: 9. DNA of the CDR3: TGTGCCAGCAGTCCTATCCCGGGACTAGCGGTCTACGAGCAGTACTTC. Translation gives CASSPIPGLAVYEQYF. Supplemented by reference TRBV28 and TRBJ2-7, the full variable domain reads DVKVTQSSRYLVKRTGEKVFLECVQDMDHENMFWYRQDPGLGLRLIYFSYDVKMKEKGDIPEGYSVSREKKERFSLILESASTNQTSMYLCASSPIPGLAVYEQYFGPGTRLTVT.

This CDR3 reads CASSLAVLSGANVLTF. The CDR3 DNA sequence: TGTGCCAGCAGTTTAGCGGTACTCTCTGGGGCCAACGTCCTGACTTTC. This sequence joins TRBV28 and TRBJ2-6; D is undetermined. The CDR3 sequence is 16 residues long. From germline, CDR1 is MDHEN and CDR2 SYDVKM. Trimming removed 2 bases at V and 0 bases at J, with 8 bases between.

The chain carries TRBV11-2 and TRBJ2-7, with unresolved D. Germline-derived CDR1 and CDR2 are SGHAT and FQNNGV. Trimming shortened V by 0 bases and J by 2 bases, and 8 bases separated the two germline ends. The CDR3 contains 14 residues. CDR3 DNA sequence: TGTGCCAGCAGCTTAGATAGTCCGGCCTACGAGCAGTACTTC. Its translation is CASSLDSPAYEQYF.